This entry lists 11 T cell receptor beta chains sequenced from one sample in a study of CD8+ T cells in alopecia areata. Extracted RNA was reverse transcribed into cDNA, the sequencing template. Assay used: immunoSEQ multiplex PCR; TCRdb lists only in-frame clones, some missing. Here the sample spans 100,000 to 150,000 clones, roughly 54% being singletons. The specimen comprised CD4+ T cells sorted from blood, sampled at week 0. The source is a human donor with alopecia areata.

V and J are TRBV28 and TRBJ2-2, with 7 bases matching TRBD1. The V gene's germline CDR1 is MDHEN and CDR2 SYDVKM. The V gene end was trimmed by 3 bases and the J gene end by 1 base; junction bases not matched to a gene: 5. CDR3 length: 16 amino acids. CDR3 loop: CASSFLQGMNTGELFF. The CDR3 nucleotides are TGTGCCAGCAGTTTCTTACAGGGGATGAACACCGGGGAGCTGTTTTTT.

DNA of the CDR3: TGTGCCAGTACGGCAGGGAACCCAGATACGCAGTATTTT. Protein sequence: CASTAGNPDTQYF. The chain couples TRBV19 to TRBJ2-3; D is possibly TRBD1 (5 bases). With 7 bases removed from V and 4 bases from J, the gap between germline ends came to 12 bases. The CDR3 contains 13 residues. Germline assignment: CDR1 LNHDA and CDR2 SQIVND (reference sequence).

V gene TRBV30 combines with J gene TRBJ2-1; 9 bases match TRBD2. The CDR3 loop spans 15 amino acids. After removal of 0 bases from V and 5 bases from J, the junction contained 5 bases not matched to a gene. Germline CDR1 GTSNPN, CDR2 SVGIG (reference sequence). The CDR3 protein is CAWSVETSGNNEQFF. DNA of the CDR3: TGTGCCTGGAGTGTTGAGACTAGCGGTAACAATGAGCAGTTCTTC.

This CDR3 reads CASTTPGYYNEQFF. CDR3 coding DNA: TGTGCCAGCACCACTCCGGGGTACTACAATGAGCAGTTCTTC. The chain uses TRBV5-6 and TRBJ2-1, with D possibly matching TRBD2 (5 bases). Germline V gene data show CDR1 as SGHDT and CDR2 as YYEEEE. The CDR3 contains 14 residues. Trimming shortened V by 6 bases and J by 3 bases, and 13 bases separated the two germline ends.

V and J are TRBV4-2 and TRBJ1-2; TRBD1 agrees at 8 bases. The CDR3 consists of 15 residues. In germline, CDR1 is LGHNA, CDR2 YNFKEQ. V trimming: 3 bases; J trimming: 4 bases; junction bases outside the gene matches: 7. This CDR3 is CASSHPGQGGYGYTF. The CDR3 nucleotides read TGTGCCAGCAGCCACCCCGGACAGGGCGGCTATGGCTACACCTTC.

In its sample, this clone was seen a few times. The rearrangement uses TRBV18 and TRBJ2-3; 8 positions match TRBD1. V lost 6 bases and J lost 2; bases outside the gene matches: 7. Germline lookup yields CDR1 KGHSH and CDR2 LQKENI. This CDR3 contains 15 residues. DNA for the CDR3: TGTGCCAGCTCTTCTGGGACAGGTGACACAGATACGCAGTATTTT. Translated, it gives CASSSGTGDTDTQYF.

The V call is TRBV28, the J call TRBJ2-1, with unresolved D. Germline CDR1 MDHEN, CDR2 SYDVKM. V shed 3 bases and J shed 2 bases, with 17 bases lying between them. The CDR3 runs 17 residues. The CDR3 loop reads CASSLVSSRYTYNEQFF. DNA of the CDR3: TGTGCCAGCAGTTTGGTGTCGAGCCGCTATACCTACAATGAGCAGTTCTTC.

There are a few counts of this clone. This chain uses TRBV28 with TRBJ2-7, with D tentatively TRBD1 (6 bases). CDR1 is MDHEN, CDR2 SYDVKM, per germline. Trimming took off 2 bases at V and 0 bases at J, with 8 bases between the two ends. The CDR3 sequence is 14 residues long. CDR3 protein: CASSLRDNSYEQYF. Written as DNA, the CDR3 is TGTGCCAGCAGTTTAAGGGACAACTCCTACGAGCAGTACTTC.

This clone showed up just a few times. The chain carries TRBV7-2 and TRBJ2-1; 8 nucleotides agree with TRBD2. V shed 2 bases and J 4 bases; nucleotides not matched to a gene: 10. This CDR3 spans 17 amino acids. From germline, CDR1 is SGHTA and CDR2 FQGNSA. CDR3 DNA: TGTGCCAGCAGCTTATTCGCGGGAGGCGTGGGTTACAATGAGCAGTTCTTC. This codes for CASSLFAGGVGYNEQFF.

Concerning this clone itself: One end of the junction does not line up with germline, which may come from a read error. The chain employs TRBV28 and TRBJ2-1; D call uncertain. There are 10 residues in the CDR3. Looked up from germline, CDR1 is MDHEN and CDR2 is SYDVKM. The CDR3 DNA reads TGTGCCAGCAGAGGCCCAAGATGGATCTTC. Translating gives CASRGPRWIF.

The chain links TRBV13 to TRBJ2-5; D is unresolved. CDR1 is PRHDT, CDR2 FYEKMQ, per germline (reference sequence). The V end lost 1 base, the J end lost 1 base, and 7 bases lay between the germline ends. The CDR3 totals 14 residues. The CDR3 DNA is TGTGCCAGCAGCTTAGTTGGTATCCAAGAGACCCAGTACTTC. It is translated as CASSLVGIQETQYF.